The T cell receptor beta chain described here comes from a study of shared clonotypes between healthy human individuals. Whole-study results and caveats: Clonotypes which were not shared had lower generation probabilities than clonotypes that all four donors shared. Memory subsets generally showed smaller estimated richness than naive subsets did. Apart from blood, nothing was sampled; tissue repertoires likely differ.

As for this clone: Its antigen remains unidentified.

The table came from immunoSEQ multiplex PCR; TCRdb's copy has only in-frame clones and leaves some out. This sample has roughly 2,300,000 clones, with under 95% found just once. None of the donors, who were healthy HIV-negative adults, had recently had acute infections or vaccinations. Losses at the gene ends were 0 bases for V and 0 bases for J; bases not matched to a gene: 8. CDR1 KGHSH and CDR2 LQKENI come from the germline V gene. This CDR3 comprises 17 residues. V usage is TRBV18 and J usage is TRBJ2-7; 7 nucleotides match TRBD1. This receptor was obtained from a young man in good health. Some clones in this sample may be carry-over from other donors' samples. Source material: naive CD4+ T cells from PBMCs. Subset in this sample: CD45RA+ positively selected. CDR3 sequence (DNA): TGTGCCAGCTCACCACCAAACCCGGGACAGTCCTCCTACGAGCAGTACTTC. The encoded protein is CASSPPNPGQSSYEQYF.